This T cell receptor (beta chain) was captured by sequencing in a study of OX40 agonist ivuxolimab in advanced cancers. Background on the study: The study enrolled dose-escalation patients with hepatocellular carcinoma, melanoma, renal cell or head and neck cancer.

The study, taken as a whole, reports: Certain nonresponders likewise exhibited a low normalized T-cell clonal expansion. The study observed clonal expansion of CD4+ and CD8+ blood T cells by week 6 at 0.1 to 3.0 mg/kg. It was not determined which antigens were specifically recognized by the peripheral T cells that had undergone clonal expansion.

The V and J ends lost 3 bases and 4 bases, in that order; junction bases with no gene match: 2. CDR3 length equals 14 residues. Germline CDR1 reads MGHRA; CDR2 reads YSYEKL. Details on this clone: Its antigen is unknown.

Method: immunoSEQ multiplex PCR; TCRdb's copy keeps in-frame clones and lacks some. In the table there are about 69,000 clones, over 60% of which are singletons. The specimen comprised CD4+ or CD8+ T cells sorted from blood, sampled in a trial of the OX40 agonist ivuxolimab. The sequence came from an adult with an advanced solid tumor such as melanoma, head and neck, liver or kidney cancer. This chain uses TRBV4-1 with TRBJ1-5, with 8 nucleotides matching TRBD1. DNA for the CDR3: TGCGCCAGCAGCCATGGACAGGGTAATCAGCCCCAGCATTTT. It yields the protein CASSHGQGNQPQHF.